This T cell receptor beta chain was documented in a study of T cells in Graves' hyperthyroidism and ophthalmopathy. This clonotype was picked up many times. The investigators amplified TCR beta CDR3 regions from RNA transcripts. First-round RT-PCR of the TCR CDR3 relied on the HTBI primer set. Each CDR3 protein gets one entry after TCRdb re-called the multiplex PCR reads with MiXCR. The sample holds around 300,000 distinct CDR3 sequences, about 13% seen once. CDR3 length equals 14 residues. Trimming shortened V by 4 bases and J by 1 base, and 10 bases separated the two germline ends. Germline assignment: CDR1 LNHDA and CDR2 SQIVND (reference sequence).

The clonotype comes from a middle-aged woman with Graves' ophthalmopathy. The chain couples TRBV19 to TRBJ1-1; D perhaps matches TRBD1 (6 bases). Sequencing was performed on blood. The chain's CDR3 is CASSRTAQNTEAFF. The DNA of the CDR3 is TGTGCCAGTAGTAGGACAGCCCAGAACACTGAAGCTTTCTTT.